Below, 20 T cell receptor beta chains from the same sample are listed, as sequenced in a study of blood T cells in healthy people across ages. A second roughly 6 to 11 cycle PCR used barcoded and J-beta primers. TCRdb re-called the 5' RACE reads through MiXCR, storing one row per CDR3 protein. The table shows about 1.5 million distinct CDR3 sequences, with 35% to 45% occurring only once. Source material: blood. These receptor sequences come from a woman under 30 in good health.

The chain combines TRBV7-2 with TRBJ2-3; D is unclear. This CDR3 contains 17 residues. With 7 bases removed from V and 0 bases from J, the gap between germline ends came to 20 bases. From germline, CDR1 is SGHTA and CDR2 FQGNSA. The chain's CDR3 is CASKSDRRAGSTDTQYF. Here the CDR3 DNA reads TGTGCCAGCAAGAGCGACCGTAGGGCCGGGAGCACAGATACGCAGTATTTT.

This clonotype was seen a handful of times. The chain combines TRBV10-3 with TRBJ2-1; the D gene is possibly TRBD1 (5 bases). Germline V gene data show CDR1 as ENHRY and CDR2 as SYGVKD. The CDR3 contains 11 residues. The V gene lost 9 bases and the J gene lost 9 bases, with 12 bases spanning the gap. The CDR3 region is CAMGQFGEQFF. CDR3 sequence (DNA): TGTGCCATGGGGCAGTTCGGTGAGCAGTTCTTC.

The rearrangement links TRBV25-1 to TRBJ1-4, with 7 bases identical to TRBD1. This CDR3 has 15 residues. The V gene end was trimmed by 4 bases and the J gene end by 3 bases; junction bases not matched to a gene: 5. CDR1 and CDR2 (germline): MGHDK, SYGVNS. The CDR3 DNA is TGTGCCAGCAGTGGTCACAGGGGACCTAATGAAAAACTGTTTTTT. Protein product: CASSGHRGPNEKLFF.

V is TRBV3-1 and J is TRBJ2-7; D is unclear. The J call is uncertain, as TRBJ2-5 better fits the DNA end. Germline CDR1 is LGHDT and CDR2 is YNNKEL (reference sequence). The CDR3 is 11 residues long. As DNA, the CDR3 is TGTGCCAGCAAGTTGAGAAAGACCCAGTACTTC. Protein product: CASKLRKTQYF.

This clonotype was seen more than once but under ten times. J is TRBJ1-4 and V is TRBV7-6; no definite D call. The CDR3 totals 15 residues. The ends were cut back, 4 bases at V and 4 bases at J, with 13 bases in the middle. Germline-derived CDR1 and CDR2 are SGHVS and FNYEAQ. The CDR3 protein is CASSSLDGDNEKLFF. DNA of the CDR3: TGTGCCAGCAGCTCCCTAGACGGTGATAATGAAAAACTGTTTTTT.

V usage is TRBV28 and J usage is TRBJ2-7; 7 nucleotides match TRBD1. V shed 2 bases and J 7 bases; nucleotides not matched to a gene: 11. Germline CDR1 is MDHEN and CDR2 is SYDVKM. This CDR3 is 15 amino acids long. In DNA form, the CDR3 reads TGTGCCAGCAGTTTAAGACAGGGAGTAAGGAATGAGCAGTACTTC. Translating gives CASSLRQGVRNEQYF.

The chain recombines TRBV30 with TRBJ2-3; 8 bases agree with TRBD1. V lost 5 bases, J lost 6 bases, and 4 bases stayed unmatched. Germline V gene sequence: CDR1 GTSNPN, CDR2 SVGIG (reference sequence). This CDR3 has 12 residues. CDR3 sequence reads: CAWDRGPDTQYF. CDR3 DNA: TGTGCCTGGGACAGGGGTCCCGATACGCAGTATTTT.

This clonotype was seen a few times. The chain couples TRBV7-9 to TRBJ2-3; D is ambiguous. Germline-derived CDR1 and CDR2 are SEHNR and FQNEAQ (reference sequence). The CDR3 runs to 15 residues. V was trimmed by 5 bases and J by 2 bases, leaving 14 bases between them. In nucleotides, the CDR3 is TGTGCCAGCAGCCCAGCTCTAGGGTACACAGATACGCAGTATTTT. Translating it yields CASSPALGYTDTQYF.

Only a few counts were recorded for this clonotype. This chain connects TRBV7-6 to TRBJ2-5; D is ambiguous. The CDR3 spans 17 residues. Germline V gene sequence: CDR1 SGHVS, CDR2 FNYEAQ. With 2 bases removed from V and 4 bases from J, the gap between germline ends came to 20 bases. CDR3 residues: CASSLKFSGALGETQYF. CDR3 in DNA: TGTGCCAGCAGCTTAAAATTTAGTGGAGCCCTGGGAGAGACCCAGTACTTC.

The chain uses TRBV20-1 and TRBJ1-1; possible D gene TRBD1, 5 bases. This CDR3 is 10 amino acids long. Germline V lookup: CDR1 DFQATT, CDR2 SNEGSKA (reference sequence). V was shortened by 3 bases and J by 8 bases, with 7 bases between the two germline ends. CDR3 coding DNA: TGCAGTGCTAGTCGGGGGGAAGCTTTCTTT. Translating it yields CSASRGEAFF.

The rearrangement joins TRBV25-1 to TRBJ2-5, with D perhaps given as TRBD1 or TRBD2 (6 bases each). The J call is in doubt because the DNA end fits TRBJ2-7 better. The CDR3 has 15 residues. Germline-derived CDR1 and CDR2 are MGHDK and SYGVNS. CDR3 DNA: TGTGCCAGCAGTGAATCGACGAGGGGGGTATACGAGCAGTACTTC. Its protein product is CASSESTRGVYEQYF.

Turning to this clonotype: A read error may account for a junction end that differs from germline. This chain joins TRBV29-1 and TRBJ2-2; D gene ambiguous. Per the germline V gene, CDR1 is SQVTM and CDR2 is ANQGSEA. The CDR3 is made up of 15 amino acids. For the CDR3, the DNA is TGCAGCGTTGTTGTTTGGGCAGCGAACACAGGGGAGCTGTTTTTT. Amino acids: CSVVVWAANTGELFF.

This clonotype occurred a few times. The chain recombines TRBV19 with TRBJ2-7; no clear D. Germline V gene data show CDR1 as LNHDA and CDR2 as SQIVND (reference sequence). The V end lost 6 bases, the J end lost 2 bases, and 14 bases lay between the germline ends. This CDR3 is 14 amino acids long. As DNA, the CDR3 is TGTGCCAGTAGCCCTGGGCAGATGACCTACGAGCAGTACTTC. Residues: CASSPGQMTYEQYF.

The chain has TRBV27 and TRBJ2-1; D is unresolved. V dropped 2 bases and J dropped 4 bases, with 9 bases sitting between them. The CDR3 is 14 residues long. The V gene's germline CDR1 is MNHEY and CDR2 SMNVEV (reference sequence). The CDR3 region is CASSLLETYNEQFF. In DNA, the CDR3 is TGTGCCAGCAGTTTACTTGAAACTTACAATGAGCAGTTCTTC.

This clonotype turned up a few times. The chain links TRBV9 to TRBJ2-1; 8 bases agree with TRBD2. V lost 0 bases, J lost 2 bases, and 7 bases stayed unmatched. Germline CDR1 SGDLS, CDR2 YYNGEE. This CDR3 region has 17 residues. This chain's CDR3 is CASSVEGISGAYNEQFF. The CDR3 DNA is TGTGCCAGCAGCGTAGAGGGCATTAGCGGGGCCTACAATGAGCAGTTCTTC.

Note on this clonotype: One junction end does not reproduce the germline sequence, and a read error may be involved. The V call is TRBV7-9, the J call TRBJ1-6; D gene ambiguous. The CDR3 spans 15 residues. Germline values: CDR1 SEHNR, CDR2 FQNEAQ (reference sequence). For the CDR3, the DNA is TGTGCCAGCAGCTCAGCGGGGTTGGATAATTCACCCCCCCACTTT. Amino acid sequence: CASSSAGLDNSPPHF.

In this sample, this clonotype turned up a few times. V usage is TRBV5-1 and J usage is TRBJ2-3; 11 nucleotides match TRBD2. This CDR3 contains 16 residues. The germline CDR1 and CDR2 sequences are SGHRS and YFSETQ. V lost 4 bases to trimming and J lost 2 bases; unmatched junction nucleotides: 6. The CDR3 here is CASSSGTSGLTDTQYF. The DNA for the CDR3 is TGCGCCAGCAGCAGCGGGACTAGCGGACTCACAGATACGCAGTATTTT.

The table lists this clonotype with a few counts. The rearrangement uses TRBV20-1 and TRBJ2-1; TRBD2 matches at 9 bases. Germline CDR1 and CDR2: DFQATT and SNEGSKA (reference sequence). With 1 base clipped from V and 4 bases from J, the junction kept 5 bases outside the gene matches. The CDR3 sequence is 15 residues long. The CDR3 nucleotides read TGCAGTGCTAGAGCTCTAGCGGGAATTTACAATGAGCAGTTCTTC. Translating it yields CSARALAGIYNEQFF.

V usage is TRBV12-3 or TRBV12-4 and J usage is TRBJ1-5; the D gene is possibly TRBD1 (5 bases). The CDR3 runs 14 residues. Trimming removed 6 bases at V and 3 bases at J, with 12 bases between. The CDR3 nucleotides read TGTGCCAGCAGGAACGGGGGTGACAATCAGCCCCAGCATTTT. Its protein product is CASRNGGDNQPQHF.

The chain employs TRBV9 and TRBJ2-7; 7 bases fit TRBD1. The CDR3 has 15 residues. Trimming at V came to 3 bases and at J to 4 bases, leaving 10 bases not matched to a gene. Per the germline V gene, CDR1 is SGDLS and CDR2 is YYNGEE. CDR3 in DNA: TGTGCCAGCAGCGCGGACAGGACCCCCTTTTACGAGCAGTACTTC. Amino acid sequence: CASSADRTPFYEQYF.